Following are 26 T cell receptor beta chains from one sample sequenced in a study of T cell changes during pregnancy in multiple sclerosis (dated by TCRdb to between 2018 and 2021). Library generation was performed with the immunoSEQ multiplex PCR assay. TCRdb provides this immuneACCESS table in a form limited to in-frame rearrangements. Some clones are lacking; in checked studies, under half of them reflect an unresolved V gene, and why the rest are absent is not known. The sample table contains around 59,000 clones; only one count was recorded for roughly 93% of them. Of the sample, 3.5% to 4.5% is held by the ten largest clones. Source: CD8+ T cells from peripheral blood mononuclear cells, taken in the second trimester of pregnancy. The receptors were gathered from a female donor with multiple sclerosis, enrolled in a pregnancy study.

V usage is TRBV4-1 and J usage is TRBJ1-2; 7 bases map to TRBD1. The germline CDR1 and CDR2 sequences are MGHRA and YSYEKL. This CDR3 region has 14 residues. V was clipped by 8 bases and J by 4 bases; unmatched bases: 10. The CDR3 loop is CASGGGTVGYGYTF. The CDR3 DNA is TGCGCCAGCGGTGGAGGGACAGTGGGCTATGGCTACACCTTC.

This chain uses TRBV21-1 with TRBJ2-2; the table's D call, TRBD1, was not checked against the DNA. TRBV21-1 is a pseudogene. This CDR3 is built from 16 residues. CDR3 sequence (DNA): TGTGCCAGCAGCAAAAGAAGGGGGTATGGCACCGGGGAGCTGTTTTTT. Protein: CASSKRRGYGTGELFF.

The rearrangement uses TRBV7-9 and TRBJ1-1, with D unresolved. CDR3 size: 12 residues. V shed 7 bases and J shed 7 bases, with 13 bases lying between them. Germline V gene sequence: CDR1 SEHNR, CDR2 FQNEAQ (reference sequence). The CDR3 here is CASTPPIGEAFF. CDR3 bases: TGTGCCAGCACCCCCCCTATTGGTGAAGCTTTCTTT.

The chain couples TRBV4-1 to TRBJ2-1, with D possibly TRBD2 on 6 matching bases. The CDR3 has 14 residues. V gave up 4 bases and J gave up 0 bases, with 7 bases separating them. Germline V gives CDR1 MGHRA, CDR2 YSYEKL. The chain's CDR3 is CASSPGSSYNEQFF. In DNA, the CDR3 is TGCGCCAGCAGCCCCGGGAGCTCCTACAATGAGCAGTTCTTC.

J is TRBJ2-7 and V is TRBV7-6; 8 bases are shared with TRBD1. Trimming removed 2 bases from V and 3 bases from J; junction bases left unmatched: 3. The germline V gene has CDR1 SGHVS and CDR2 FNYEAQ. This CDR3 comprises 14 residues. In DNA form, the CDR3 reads TGTGCCAGCAGCTTACCCGGGACAGGCTACGAGCAGTACTTC. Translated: CASSLPGTGYEQYF.

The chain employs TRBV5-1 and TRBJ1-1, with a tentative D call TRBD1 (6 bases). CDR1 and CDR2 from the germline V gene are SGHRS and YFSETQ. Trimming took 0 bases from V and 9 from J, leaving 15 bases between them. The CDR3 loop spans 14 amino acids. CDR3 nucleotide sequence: TGCGCCAGCAGCTTGGACAGGGATGGGCTGAAAGCTTTCTTT. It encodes CASSLDRDGLKAFF.

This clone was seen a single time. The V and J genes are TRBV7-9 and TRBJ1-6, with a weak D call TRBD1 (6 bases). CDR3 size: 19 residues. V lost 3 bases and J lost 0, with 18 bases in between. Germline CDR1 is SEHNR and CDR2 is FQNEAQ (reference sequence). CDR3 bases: TGTGCCAGCAGCTTCAACAGGGACCGCGATAGCTCCTATAATTCACCCCTCCACTTT. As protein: CASSFNRDRDSSYNSPLHF. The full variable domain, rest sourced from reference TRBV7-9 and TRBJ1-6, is DTGVSQNPRHKITKRGQNVTFRCDPISEHNRLYWYRQTLGQGPEFLTYFQNEAQLEKSRLLSDRFSAERPKGSFSTLEIQRTEQGDSAMYLCASSFNRDRDSSYNSPLHFGNGTRLTVT.

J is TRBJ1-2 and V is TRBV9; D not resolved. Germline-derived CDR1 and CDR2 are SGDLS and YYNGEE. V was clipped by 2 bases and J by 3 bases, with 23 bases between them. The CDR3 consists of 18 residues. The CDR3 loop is CASSVPEAGISGHYGYTF. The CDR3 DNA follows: TGTGCCAGCAGCGTCCCAGAGGCGGGCATCAGCGGGCACTATGGCTACACCTTC.

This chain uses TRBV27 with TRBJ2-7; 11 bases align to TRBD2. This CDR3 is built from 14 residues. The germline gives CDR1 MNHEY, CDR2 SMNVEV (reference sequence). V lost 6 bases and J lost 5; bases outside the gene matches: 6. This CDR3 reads CASSLTSGSDEQYF. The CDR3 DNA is TGTGCCAGCAGCTTAACTAGCGGGAGTGACGAGCAGTACTTC.

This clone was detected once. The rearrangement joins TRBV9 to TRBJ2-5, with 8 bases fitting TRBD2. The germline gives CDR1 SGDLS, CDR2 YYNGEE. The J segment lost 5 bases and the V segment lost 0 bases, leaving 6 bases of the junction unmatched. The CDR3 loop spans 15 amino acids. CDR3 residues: CASSVGAGVMETQYF. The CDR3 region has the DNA TGTGCCAGCAGCGTAGGAGCGGGAGTTATGGAGACCCAGTACTTC.

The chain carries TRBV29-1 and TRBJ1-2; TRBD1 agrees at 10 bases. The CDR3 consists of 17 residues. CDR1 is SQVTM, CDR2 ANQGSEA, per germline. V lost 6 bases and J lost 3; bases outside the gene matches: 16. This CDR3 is CSVGRDRGRRNDYGYTF. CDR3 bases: TGCAGCGTCGGACGGGACAGGGGTAGAAGAAACGACTATGGCTACACCTTC.

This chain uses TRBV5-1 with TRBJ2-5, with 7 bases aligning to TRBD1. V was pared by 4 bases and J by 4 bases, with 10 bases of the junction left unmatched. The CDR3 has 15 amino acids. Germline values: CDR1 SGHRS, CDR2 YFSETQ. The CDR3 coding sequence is TGCGCCAGCAGCCTAGAGGGGGACAGCGGAGAGACCCAGTACTTC. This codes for CASSLEGDSGETQYF.

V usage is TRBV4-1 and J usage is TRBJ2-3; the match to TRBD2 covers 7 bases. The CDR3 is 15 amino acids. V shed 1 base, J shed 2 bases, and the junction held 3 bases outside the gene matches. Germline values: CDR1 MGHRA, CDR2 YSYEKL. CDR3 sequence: CASSQGLAATDTQYF. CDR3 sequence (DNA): TGCGCCAGCAGCCAAGGTCTAGCGGCCACAGATACGCAGTATTTT.

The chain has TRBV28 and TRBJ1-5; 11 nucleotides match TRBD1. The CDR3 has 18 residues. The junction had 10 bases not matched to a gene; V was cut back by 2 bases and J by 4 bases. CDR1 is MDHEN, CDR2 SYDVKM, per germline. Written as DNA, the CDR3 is TGTGCCAGCAGTTTACCCCCGGGCGGGACAGGGGGGAATCAGCCCCAGCATTTT. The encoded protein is CASSLPPGGTGGNQPQHF.

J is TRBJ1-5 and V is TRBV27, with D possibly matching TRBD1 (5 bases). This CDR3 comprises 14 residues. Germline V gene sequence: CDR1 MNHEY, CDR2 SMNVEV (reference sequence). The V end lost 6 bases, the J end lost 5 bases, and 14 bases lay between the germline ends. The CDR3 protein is CASSYQGGDQPQHF. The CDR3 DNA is TGTGCCAGCAGCTATCAGGGAGGGGATCAGCCCCAGCATTTT.

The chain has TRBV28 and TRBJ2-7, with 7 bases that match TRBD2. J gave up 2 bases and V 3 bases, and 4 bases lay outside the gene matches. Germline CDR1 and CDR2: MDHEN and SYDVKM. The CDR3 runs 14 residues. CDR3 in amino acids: CASSLGGGTYEQYF. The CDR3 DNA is TGTGCCAGCAGTTTGGGGGGAGGGACCTACGAGCAGTACTTC.

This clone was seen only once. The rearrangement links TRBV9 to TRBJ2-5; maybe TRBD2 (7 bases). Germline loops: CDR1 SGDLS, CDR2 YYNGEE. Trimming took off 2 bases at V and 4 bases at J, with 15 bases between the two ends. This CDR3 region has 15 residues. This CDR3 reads CASSVWGGGRETQYF. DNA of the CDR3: TGTGCCAGCAGCGTTTGGGGGGGCGGGAGAGAGACCCAGTACTTC.

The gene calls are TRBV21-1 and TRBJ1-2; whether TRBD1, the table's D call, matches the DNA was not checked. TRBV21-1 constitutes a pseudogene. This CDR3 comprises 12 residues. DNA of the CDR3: TGTGCCAGCAGCGGGTACAGGTATGGCTACACCTTC. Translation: CASSGYRYGYTF.

The CDR3 DNA sequence: TGTGCCAGCAGTGAAGGGGGACAGGGGTCTAATGAAAAACTGTTTTTT. This gives the protein CASSEGGQGSNEKLFF. This chain links TRBV2 with TRBJ1-4; 10 nucleotides agree with TRBD1. The length of the CDR3 is 16 residues. J gave up 3 bases and V 1 base, and 2 bases lay outside the gene matches. Germline CDR1 is SNHLY and CDR2 is FYNNEI.

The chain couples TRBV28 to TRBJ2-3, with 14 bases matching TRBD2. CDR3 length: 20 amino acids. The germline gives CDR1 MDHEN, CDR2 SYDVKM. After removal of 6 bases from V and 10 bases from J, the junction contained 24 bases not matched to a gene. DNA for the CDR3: TGTGCCAGCAGAACCCCGGGACTAGCGGGAGTAGCGATTTACGATACGGCGCAGTATTTT. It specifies CASRTPGLAGVAIYDTAQYF. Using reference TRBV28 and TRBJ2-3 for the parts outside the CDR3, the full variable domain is DVKVTQSSRYLVKRTGEKVFLECVQDMDHENMFWYRQDPGLGLRLIYFSYDVKMKEKGDIPEGYSVSREKKERFSLILESASTNQTSMYLCASRTPGLAGVAIYDTAQYFGPGTRLTVL.

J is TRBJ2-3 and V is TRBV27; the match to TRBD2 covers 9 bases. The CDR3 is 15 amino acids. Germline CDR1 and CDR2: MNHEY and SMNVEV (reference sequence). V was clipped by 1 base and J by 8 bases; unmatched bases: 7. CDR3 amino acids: CASSLFSGRHGTQYF. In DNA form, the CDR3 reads TGTGCCAGCAGTTTATTCAGCGGGAGGCACGGTACGCAGTATTTT.

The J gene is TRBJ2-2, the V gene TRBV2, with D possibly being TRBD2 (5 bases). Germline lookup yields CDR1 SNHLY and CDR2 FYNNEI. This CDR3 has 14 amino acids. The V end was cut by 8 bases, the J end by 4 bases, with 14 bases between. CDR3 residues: CASLPWTGTGELFF. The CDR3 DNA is TGTGCCAGCCTTCCATGGACTGGCACCGGGGAGCTGTTTTTT.

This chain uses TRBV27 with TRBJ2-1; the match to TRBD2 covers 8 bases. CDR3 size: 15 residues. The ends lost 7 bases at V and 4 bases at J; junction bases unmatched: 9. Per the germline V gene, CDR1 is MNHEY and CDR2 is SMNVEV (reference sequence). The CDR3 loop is CASTILSGKYNEQFF. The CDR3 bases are TGTGCCAGCACCATTCTTAGCGGGAAATACAATGAGCAGTTCTTC.

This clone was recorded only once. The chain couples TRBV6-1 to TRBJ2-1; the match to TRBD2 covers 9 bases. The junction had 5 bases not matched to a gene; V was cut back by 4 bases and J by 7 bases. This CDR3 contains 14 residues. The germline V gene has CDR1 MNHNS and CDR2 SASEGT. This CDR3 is CASSGREGPNEQFF. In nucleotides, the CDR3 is TGTGCCAGCAGTGGGCGGGAGGGCCCTAATGAGCAGTTCTTC.

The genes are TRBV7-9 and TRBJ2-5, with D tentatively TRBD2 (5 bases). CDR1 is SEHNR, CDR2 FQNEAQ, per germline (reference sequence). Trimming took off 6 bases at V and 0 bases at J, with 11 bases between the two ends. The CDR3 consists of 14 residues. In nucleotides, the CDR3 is TGTGCCAGCAGTTCCAGAGGGAACCAAGAGACCCAGTACTTC. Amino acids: CASSSRGNQETQYF.

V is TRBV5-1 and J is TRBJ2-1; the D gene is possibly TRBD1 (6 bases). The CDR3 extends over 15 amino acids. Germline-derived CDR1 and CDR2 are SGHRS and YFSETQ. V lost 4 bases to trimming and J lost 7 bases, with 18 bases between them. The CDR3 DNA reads TGCGCCAGCAGCCCCTACTCCACAGGGATGAATGAGCAGTTCTTC. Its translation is CASSPYSTGMNEQFF. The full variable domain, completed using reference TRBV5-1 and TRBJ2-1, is KAGVTQTPRYLIKTRGQQVTLSCSPISGHRSVSWYQQTPGQGLQFLFEYFSETQRNKGNFPGRFSGRQFSNSRSEMNVSTLELGDSALYLCASSPYSTGMNEQFFGPGTRLTVL.